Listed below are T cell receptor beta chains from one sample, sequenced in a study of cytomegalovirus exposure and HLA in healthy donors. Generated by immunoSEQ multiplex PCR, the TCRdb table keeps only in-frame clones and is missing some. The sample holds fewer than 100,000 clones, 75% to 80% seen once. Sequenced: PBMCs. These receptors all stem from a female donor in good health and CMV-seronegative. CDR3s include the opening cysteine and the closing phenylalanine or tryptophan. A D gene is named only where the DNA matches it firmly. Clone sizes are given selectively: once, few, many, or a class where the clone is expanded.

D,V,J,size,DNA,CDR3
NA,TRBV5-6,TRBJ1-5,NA,TGTGCCAGCAGCCTACGGGATAATCAGCCCCAGCATTTT,CASSLRDNQPQHF
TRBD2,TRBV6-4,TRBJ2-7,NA,TGTGCCAGCAGTGACTCGATCGGGTGGGAGGGGTGTGGGTACTTC,CASSDSIGWEGCGYF
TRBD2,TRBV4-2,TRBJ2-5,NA,TGTGCCAGCAGCCAAGTGGGGGGGGAAGAGACCCAGTACTTC,CASSQVGGEETQYF
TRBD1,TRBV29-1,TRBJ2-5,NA,TGCAGCGTTGAAAGAAGACAGGGCTCCCAAGAGACCCAGTACTTC,CSVERRQGSQETQYF
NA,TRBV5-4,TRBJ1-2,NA,TGTGCCAGCAGCTTGACGGGGACAACACCCTATGGCTACACCTTC,CASSLTGTTPYGYTF
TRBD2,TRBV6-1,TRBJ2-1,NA,TGTGCCAGCAGTGAAGGGTCTAGCGGGAGGCATGAGCAGTTCTTC,CASSEGSSGRHEQFF
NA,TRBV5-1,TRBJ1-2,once,TGCGCCAGCGGGGAGGGGTTCGGCTACACCTTC,CASGEGFGYTF
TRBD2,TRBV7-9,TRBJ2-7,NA,TGTGCCAGCAGCTCAGACAAACTAGCGATTAACTACGAGCAGTACTTC,CASSSDKLAINYEQYF
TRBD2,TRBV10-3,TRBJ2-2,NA,TGTGCCTGGTGGACTAGCGACAACACCGGGGAGCTGTTTTTT,CAWWTSDNTGELFF
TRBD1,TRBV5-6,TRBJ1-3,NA,TGTGCCAGCAGCAGACAGGGCTCTGGAAACACCATATATTTT,CASSRQGSGNTIYF
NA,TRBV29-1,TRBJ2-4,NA,TGCAGCGTGTTTAGAATCGGGGGGCTCGCCAAAAACATTCAGTACTTC,CSVFRIGGLAKNIQYF
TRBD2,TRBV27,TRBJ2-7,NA,TGTGCCAGCAGCCTCTCCGTCGGGGGGGTCTACGAGCAGTACTTC,CASSLSVGGVYEQYF
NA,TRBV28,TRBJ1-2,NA,TGTGCCAGCAGTTTGGTCGGGCAGGGTAACTATGGCTACACCTTC,CASSLVGQGNYGYTF
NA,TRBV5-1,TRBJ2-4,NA,TGCGCCAGCAGCCCCGGGAGTCAAAACATTCAGTACTTC,CASSPGSQNIQYF
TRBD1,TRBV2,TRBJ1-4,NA,TGTGCCAGCAGTCCCCAGGGGGCCCGCCTTGAAAAACTGTTTTTT,CASSPQGARLEKLFF
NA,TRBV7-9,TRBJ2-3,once,TGTGCCAGCAGCCAGAGCCAGGGCTTTAGCACAGATACGCAGTATTTT,CASSQSQGFSTDTQYF
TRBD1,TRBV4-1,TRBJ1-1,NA,TGCGCCAGCGGTTCTCTAGAGAGGACAGGGTCGAACACTGAAGCTTTCTTT,CASGSLERTGSNTEAFF
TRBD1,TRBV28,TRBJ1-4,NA,TGTGCCAGCAGTTTATATAATCAGGGGGCGGATGAAAAACTGTTTTTT,CASSLYNQGADEKLFF
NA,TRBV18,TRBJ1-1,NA,TGTGCCAGCTCACCACGGGAGGGTTACACTGAAGCTTTCTTT,CASSPREGYTEAFF
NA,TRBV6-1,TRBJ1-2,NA,TGTGCCAGCAGTGAACCACAGGACTATGGCTACACCTTC,CASSEPQDYGYTF
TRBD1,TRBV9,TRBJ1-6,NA,TGTGCCAGCAGCGTATTCGACAGGGGGCAAAATTCACCCCTCCACTTT,CASSVFDRGQNSPLHF
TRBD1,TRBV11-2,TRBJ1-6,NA,TGTGCCAGCAGCTTAGGCCGGGACAGTAATTCACCCCTCCACTTT,CASSLGRDSNSPLHF
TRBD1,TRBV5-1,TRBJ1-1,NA,TGCGCCAGCAGCGGGGACAGGGGGCGTACTGAAGCTTTCTTT,CASSGDRGRTEAFF
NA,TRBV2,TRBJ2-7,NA,TGTGCCAGCACAAGAGGCCCCTCCTACGAGCAGTACTTC,CASTRGPSYEQYF
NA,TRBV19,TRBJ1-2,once,TGTGCCAGTAGTCCCCAGGGGCAGGGCTGGCACTATGGCTACACCTTC,CASSPQGQGWHYGYTF
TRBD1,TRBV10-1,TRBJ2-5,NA,TGCGCCAGCAGTGAGCCAGGGGACAGGGAAGAGACCCAGTACTTC,CASSEPGDREETQYF
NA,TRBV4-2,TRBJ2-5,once,TGTGCCAGCAGCCCAGGCCTAGCCGGAGAGACCCAGTACTTC,CASSPGLAGETQYF
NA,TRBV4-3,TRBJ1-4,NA,TGCGCCAGCAGCCAAGGGGGGGGAGGAAGAACTAATGAAAAACTGTTTTTT,CASSQGGGGRTNEKLFF
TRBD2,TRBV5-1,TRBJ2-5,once,TGCGCCAGCAGCTTGGGGGCTAGCGGGGGCCAAGAGACCCAGTACTTC,CASSLGASGGQETQYF
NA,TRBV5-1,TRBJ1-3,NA,TGCGCCAGCGGCTCGGACAGCCTCGGAAACACCATATATTTT,CASGSDSLGNTIYF
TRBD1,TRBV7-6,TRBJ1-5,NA,TGTGCCAGCAGCTTAGCCCCGTTAGGACAGGGGTTTAGTCAGCCCCAGCATTTT,CASSLAPLGQGFSQPQHF
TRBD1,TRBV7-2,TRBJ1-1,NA,TGTGCCAGCAGCTTATTCACAGGGGGCACTGAAGCTTTCTTT,CASSLFTGGTEAFF